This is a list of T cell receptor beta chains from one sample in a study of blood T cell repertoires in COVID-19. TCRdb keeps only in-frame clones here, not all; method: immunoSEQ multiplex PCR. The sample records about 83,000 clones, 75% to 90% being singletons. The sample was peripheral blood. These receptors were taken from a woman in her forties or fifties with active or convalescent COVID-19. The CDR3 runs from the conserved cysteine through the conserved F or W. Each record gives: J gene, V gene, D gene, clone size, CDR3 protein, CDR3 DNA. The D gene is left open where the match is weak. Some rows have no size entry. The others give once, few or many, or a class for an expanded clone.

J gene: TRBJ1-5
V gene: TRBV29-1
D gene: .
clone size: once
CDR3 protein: CSVRTGTSNQPQHF
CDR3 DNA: TGCAGCGTAAGAACAGGGACTAGCAATCAGCCCCAGCATTTT

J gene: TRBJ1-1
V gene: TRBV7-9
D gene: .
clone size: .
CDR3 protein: CASSPQGTFNTEAFF
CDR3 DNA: TGTGCCAGCAGCCCCCAGGGGACATTTAACACTGAAGCTTTCTTT

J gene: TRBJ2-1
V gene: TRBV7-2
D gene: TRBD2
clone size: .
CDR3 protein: CASSSSGVIRNEQFF
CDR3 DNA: TGTGCCAGCAGCTCTAGCGGGGTGATTAGGAATGAGCAGTTCTTC

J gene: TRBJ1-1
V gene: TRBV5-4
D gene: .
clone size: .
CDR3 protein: CASSSTSGLTNTEAFF
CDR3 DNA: TGTGCCAGCAGCTCCACCTCGGGGTTGACAAACACTGAAGCTTTCTTT

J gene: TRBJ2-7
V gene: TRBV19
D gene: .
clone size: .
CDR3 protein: CASSPSLLTGNSYEQYF
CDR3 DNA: TGTGCCAGTAGTCCCTCCCTCTTGACGGGGAATTCCTACGAGCAGTACTTC

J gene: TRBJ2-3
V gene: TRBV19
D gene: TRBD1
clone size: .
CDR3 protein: CASRTGGNTDTQYF
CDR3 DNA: TGTGCCAGTAGGACAGGGGGCAACACAGATACGCAGTATTTT

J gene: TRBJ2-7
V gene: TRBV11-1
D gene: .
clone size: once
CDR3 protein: CASSLEMASSYEQYF
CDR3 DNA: TGTGCCAGCAGCTTAGAAATGGCATCCAGCTACGAGCAGTACTTC

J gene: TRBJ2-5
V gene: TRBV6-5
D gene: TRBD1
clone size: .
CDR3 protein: CASMRDRAETQYF
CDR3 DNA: TGTGCCAGCATGAGAGACAGGGCAGAGACCCAGTACTTC

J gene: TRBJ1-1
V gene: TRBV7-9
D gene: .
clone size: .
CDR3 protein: CASSLEGGAGEAFF
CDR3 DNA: TGTGCCAGCAGCTTAGAAGGGGGGGCGGGTGAAGCTTTCTTT

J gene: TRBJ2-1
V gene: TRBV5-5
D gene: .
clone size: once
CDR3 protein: CASSLQINEQFF
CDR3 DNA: TGTGCCAGCAGCTTGCAGATAAATGAGCAGTTCTTC